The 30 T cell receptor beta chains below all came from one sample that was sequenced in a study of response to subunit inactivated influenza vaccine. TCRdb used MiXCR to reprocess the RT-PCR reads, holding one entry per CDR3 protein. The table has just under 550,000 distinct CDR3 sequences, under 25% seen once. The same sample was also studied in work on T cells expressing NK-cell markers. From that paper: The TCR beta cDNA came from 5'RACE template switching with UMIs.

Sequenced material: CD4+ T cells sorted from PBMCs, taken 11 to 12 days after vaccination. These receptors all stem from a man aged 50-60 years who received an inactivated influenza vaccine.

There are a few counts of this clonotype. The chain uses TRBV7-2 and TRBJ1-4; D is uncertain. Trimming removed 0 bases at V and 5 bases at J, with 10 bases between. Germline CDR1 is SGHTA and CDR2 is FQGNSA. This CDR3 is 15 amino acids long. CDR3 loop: CASSLAGHRNEKLFF. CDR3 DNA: TGTGCCAGCAGCTTAGCTGGTCATAGGAATGAAAAACTGTTTTTT. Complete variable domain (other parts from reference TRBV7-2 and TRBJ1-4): GAGVSQSPSNKVTEKGKDVELRCDPISGHTALYWYRQSLGQGLEFLIYFQGNSAPDKSGLPSDRFSAERTGGSVSTLTIQRTQQEDSAVYLCASSLAGHRNEKLFFGSGTQLSVL.

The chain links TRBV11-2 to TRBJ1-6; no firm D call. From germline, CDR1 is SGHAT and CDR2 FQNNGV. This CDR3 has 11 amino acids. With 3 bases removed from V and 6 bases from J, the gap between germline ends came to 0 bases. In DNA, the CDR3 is TGTGCCAGCAGCTTTAATTCACCCCTCCACTTT. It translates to CASSFNSPLHF.

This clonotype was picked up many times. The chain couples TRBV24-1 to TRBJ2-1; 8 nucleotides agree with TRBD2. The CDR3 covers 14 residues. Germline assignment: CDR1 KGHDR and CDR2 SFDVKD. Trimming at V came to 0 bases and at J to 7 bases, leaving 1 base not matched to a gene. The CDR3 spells CATSDLASGNEQFF. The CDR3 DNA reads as TGTGCCACCAGTGATTTGGCTAGCGGGAATGAGCAGTTCTTC.

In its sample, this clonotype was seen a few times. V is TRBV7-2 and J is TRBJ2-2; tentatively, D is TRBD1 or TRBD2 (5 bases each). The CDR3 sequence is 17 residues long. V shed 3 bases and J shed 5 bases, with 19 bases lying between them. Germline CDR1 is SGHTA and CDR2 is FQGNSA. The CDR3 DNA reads TGTGCCAGCAGCTTTCAAGCCTCAGGGACCCCAACCGGGGAGCTGTTTTTT. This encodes CASSFQASGTPTGELFF.

CDR3 protein: CASSLSGPKQPQHF. In DNA, the CDR3 is TGTGCCAGCAGTTTGTCAGGGCCGAAACAGCCCCAGCATTTT. V and J are TRBV12-3 or TRBV12-4 and TRBJ1-5; D may be TRBD1 (5 bases). CDR3 length equals 14 residues. V lost 3 bases, J lost 7 bases, and 13 bases lay in between.

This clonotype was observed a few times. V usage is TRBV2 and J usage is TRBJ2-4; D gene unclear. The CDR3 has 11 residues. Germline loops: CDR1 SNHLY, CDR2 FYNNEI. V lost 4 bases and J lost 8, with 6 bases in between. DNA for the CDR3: TGTGCCAGCAGTGCTCGGTACATTCAGTACTTC. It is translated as CASSARYIQYF. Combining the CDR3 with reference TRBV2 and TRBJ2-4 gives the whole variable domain EPEVTQTPSHQVTQMGQEVILRCVPISNHLYFYWYRQILGQKVEFLVSFYNNEISEKSEIFDDQFSVERPDGSNFTLKIRSTKLEDSAMYFCASSARYIQYFGAGTRLSVL.

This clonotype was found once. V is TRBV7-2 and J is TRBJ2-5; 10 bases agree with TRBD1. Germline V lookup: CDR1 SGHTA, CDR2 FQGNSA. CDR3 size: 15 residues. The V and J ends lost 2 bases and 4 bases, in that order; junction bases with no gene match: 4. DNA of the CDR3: TGTGCCAGCAGCTTAACAGGACAGGGGGGAGAGACCCAGTACTTC. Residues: CASSLTGQGGETQYF.

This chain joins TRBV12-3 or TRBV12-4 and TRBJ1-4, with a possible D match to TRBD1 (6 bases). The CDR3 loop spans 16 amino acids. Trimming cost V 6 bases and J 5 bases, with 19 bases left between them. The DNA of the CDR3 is TGTGCCAGCAGCAAACTCTCGACAGGTCTAAATGAAAAACTGTTTTTT. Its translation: CASSKLSTGLNEKLFF.

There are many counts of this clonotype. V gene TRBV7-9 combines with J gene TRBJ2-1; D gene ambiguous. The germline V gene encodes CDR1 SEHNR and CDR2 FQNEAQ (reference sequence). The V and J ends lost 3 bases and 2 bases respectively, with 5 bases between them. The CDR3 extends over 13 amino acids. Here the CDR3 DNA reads TGTGCCAGCAGCTTCCACCCCTACAATGAGCAGTTCTTC. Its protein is CASSFHPYNEQFF.

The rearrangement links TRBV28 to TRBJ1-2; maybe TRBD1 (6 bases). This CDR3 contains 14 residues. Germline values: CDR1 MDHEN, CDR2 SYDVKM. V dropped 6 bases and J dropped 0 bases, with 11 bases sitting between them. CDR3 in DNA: TGTGCCAGCAGGACAGGTTCTACTAACTATGGCTACACCTTC. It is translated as CASRTGSTNYGYTF.

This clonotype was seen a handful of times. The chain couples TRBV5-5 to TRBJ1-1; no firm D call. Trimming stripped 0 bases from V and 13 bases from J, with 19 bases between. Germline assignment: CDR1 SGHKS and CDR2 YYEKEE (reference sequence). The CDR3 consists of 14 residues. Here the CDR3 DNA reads TGTGCCAGCAGCTTGGAGTCGACTTGGGTCCGCGTTTTCTTT. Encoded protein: CASSLESTWVRVFF.

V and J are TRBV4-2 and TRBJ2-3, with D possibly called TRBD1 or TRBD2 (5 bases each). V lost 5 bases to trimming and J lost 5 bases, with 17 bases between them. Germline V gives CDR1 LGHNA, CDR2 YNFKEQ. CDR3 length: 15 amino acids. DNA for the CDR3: TGTGCCAGCAGCGGGGAGACAGATAGGGGAGATACGCAGTATTTT. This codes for CASSGETDRGDTQYF.

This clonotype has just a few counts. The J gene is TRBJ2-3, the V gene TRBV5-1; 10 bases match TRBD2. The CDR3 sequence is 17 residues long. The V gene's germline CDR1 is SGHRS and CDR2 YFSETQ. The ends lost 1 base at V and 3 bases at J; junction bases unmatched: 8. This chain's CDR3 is CASSLSASGRGTDTQYF. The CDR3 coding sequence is TGCGCCAGCAGCTTGTCGGCTAGCGGGAGAGGGACAGATACGCAGTATTTT.

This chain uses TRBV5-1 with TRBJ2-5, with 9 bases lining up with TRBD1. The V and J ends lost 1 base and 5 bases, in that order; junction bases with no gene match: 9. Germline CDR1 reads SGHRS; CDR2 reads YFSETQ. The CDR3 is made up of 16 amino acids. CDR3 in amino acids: CASSLFPGQGSETQYF. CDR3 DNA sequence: TGCGCCAGCAGCTTGTTCCCGGGACAGGGTTCGGAGACCCAGTACTTC. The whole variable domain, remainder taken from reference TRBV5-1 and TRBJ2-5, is KAGVTQTPRYLIKTRGQQVTLSCSPISGHRSVSWYQQTPGQGLQFLFEYFSETQRNKGNFPGRFSGRQFSNSRSEMNVSTLELGDSALYLCASSLFPGQGSETQYFGPGTRLLVL.

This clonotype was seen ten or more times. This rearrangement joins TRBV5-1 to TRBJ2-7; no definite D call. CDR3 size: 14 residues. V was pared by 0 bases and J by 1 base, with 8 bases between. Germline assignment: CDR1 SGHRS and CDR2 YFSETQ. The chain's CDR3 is CASSLGPASYEQYF. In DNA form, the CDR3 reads TGCGCCAGCAGCTTGGGTCCGGCTTCCTACGAGCAGTACTTC.

This chain's CDR3 is CASSSTRQGNNQPQHF. As DNA, the CDR3 is TGTGCCAGCAGCTCGACCCGACAGGGTAACAATCAGCCCCAGCATTTT. V is TRBV7-9 and J is TRBJ1-5; 7 bases agree with TRBD1. The CDR3 consists of 16 residues. Unmatched junction bases numbered 9, after V lost 4 bases and J lost 3 bases. Germline V gene sequence: CDR1 SEHNR, CDR2 FQNEAQ (reference sequence).

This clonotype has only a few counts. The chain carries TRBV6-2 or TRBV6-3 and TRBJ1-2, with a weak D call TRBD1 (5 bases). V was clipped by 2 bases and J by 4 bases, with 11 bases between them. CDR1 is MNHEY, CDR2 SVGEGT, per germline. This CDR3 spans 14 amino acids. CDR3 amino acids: CASSYPTVAYGYTF. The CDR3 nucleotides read TGTGCCAGCAGTTACCCGACAGTGGCCTATGGCTACACCTTC.

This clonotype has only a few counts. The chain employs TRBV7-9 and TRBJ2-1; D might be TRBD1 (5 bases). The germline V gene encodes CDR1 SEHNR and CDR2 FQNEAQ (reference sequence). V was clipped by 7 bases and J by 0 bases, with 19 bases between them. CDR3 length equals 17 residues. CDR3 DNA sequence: TGTGCCAGCATCAATGGACAAACGATGAGCTCCTACAATGAGCAGTTCTTC. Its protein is CASINGQTMSSYNEQFF.

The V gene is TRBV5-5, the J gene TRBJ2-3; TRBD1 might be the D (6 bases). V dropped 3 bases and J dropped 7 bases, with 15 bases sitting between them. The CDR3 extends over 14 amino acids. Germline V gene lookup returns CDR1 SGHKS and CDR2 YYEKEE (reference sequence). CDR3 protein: CASSSQIQGYTQYF. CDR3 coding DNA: TGTGCCAGCAGCTCTCAAATACAGGGTTATACGCAGTATTTT. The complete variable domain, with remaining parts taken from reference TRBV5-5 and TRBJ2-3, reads DAGVTQSPTHLIKTRGQQVTLRCSPISGHKSVSWYQQVLGQGPQFIFQYYEKEERGRGNFPDRFSARQFPNYSSELNVNALLLGDSALYLCASSSQIQGYTQYFGPGTRLTVL.

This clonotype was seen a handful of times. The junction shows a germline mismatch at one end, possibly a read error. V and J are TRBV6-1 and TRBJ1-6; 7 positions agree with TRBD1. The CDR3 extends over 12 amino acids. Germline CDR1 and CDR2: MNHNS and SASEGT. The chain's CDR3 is CASSEIWDRSFF. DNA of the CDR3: TGTGCCAGCAGTGAAATCTGGGACAGAAGCTTCTTT.

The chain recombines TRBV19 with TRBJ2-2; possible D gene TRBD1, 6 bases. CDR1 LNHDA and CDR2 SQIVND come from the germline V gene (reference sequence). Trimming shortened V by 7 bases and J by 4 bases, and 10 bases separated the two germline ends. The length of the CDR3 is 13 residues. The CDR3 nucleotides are TGTGCCAGTAAATGGGGGCCCACCGGGGAGCTGTTTTTT. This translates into CASKWGPTGELFF.

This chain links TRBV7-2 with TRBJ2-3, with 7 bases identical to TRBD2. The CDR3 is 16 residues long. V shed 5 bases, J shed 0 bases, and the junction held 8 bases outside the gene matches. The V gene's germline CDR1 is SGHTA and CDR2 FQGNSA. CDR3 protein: CASSRRSGTSTDTQYF. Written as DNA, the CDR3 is TGTGCCAGCAGCCGAAGAAGCGGGACTAGCACAGATACGCAGTATTTT.

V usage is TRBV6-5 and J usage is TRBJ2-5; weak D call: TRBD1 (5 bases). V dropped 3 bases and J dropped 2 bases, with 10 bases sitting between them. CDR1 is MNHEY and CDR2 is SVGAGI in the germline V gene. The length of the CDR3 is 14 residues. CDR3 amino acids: CASSYQGVQETQYF. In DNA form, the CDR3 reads TGTGCCAGCAGTTATCAGGGCGTACAAGAGACCCAGTACTTC.

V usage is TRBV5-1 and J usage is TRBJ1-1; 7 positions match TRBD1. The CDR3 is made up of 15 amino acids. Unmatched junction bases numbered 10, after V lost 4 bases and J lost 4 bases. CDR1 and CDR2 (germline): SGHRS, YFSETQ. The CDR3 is CASSATGTEGTEAFF. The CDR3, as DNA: TGCGCCAGCAGCGCAACCGGGACAGAGGGCACTGAAGCTTTCTTT.

In DNA form, the CDR3 reads TGTGCCAGCAGCCAAAGCCCCACGGCTGGGGCGCCCCTCCACTTT. Encoded protein: CASSQSPTAGAPLHF. The chain uses TRBV3-1 and TRBJ1-6, with TRBD1 as a possible D gene (5 bases). Germline V CDR1 and CDR2: LGHDT, YNNKEL (reference sequence). Trimming left V 2 bases short and J 13 bases short, with 18 bases between. The length of the CDR3 is 15 residues. The complete variable domain, with remaining parts taken from reference TRBV3-1 and TRBJ1-6, reads DTAVSQTPKYLVTQMGNDKSIKCEQNLGHDTMYWYKQDSKKFLKIMFSYNNKELIINETVPNRFSPKSPDKAHLNLHINSLELGDSAVYFCASSQSPTAGAPLHFGNGTRLTVT.

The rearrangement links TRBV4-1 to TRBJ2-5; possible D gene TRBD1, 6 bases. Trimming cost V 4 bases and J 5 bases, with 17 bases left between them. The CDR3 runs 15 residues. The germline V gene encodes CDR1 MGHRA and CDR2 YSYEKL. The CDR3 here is CASSRGQKPEETQYF. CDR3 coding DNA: TGCGCCAGCAGCCGCGGACAGAAGCCTGAGGAGACCCAGTACTTC.

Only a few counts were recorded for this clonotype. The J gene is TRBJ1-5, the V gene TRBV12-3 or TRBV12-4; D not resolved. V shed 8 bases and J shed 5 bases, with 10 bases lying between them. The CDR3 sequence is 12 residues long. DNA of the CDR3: TGTGCCAGCTCCCGGAGGGATCAGCCCCAGCATTTT. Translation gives CASSRRDQPQHF.

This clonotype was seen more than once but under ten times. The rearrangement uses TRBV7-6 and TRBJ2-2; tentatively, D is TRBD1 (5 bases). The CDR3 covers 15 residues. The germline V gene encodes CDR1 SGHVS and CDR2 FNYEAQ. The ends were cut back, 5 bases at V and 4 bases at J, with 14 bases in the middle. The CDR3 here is CASSVSGLLTGELFF. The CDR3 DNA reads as TGTGCCAGCAGCGTGTCAGGGCTCCTCACCGGGGAGCTGTTTTTT.

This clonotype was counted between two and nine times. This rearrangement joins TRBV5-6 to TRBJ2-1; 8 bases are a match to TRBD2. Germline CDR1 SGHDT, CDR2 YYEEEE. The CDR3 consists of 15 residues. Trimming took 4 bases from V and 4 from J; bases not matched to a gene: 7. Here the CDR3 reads CASSPGGVSYNEQFF. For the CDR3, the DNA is TGTGCCAGCAGCCCGGGAGGGGTTTCATACAATGAGCAGTTCTTC.

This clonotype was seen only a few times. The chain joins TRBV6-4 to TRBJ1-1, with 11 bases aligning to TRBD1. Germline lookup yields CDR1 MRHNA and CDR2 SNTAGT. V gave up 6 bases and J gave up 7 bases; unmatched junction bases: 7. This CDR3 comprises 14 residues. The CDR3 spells CASRPGTGGSEAFF. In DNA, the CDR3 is TGTGCCAGCAGACCCGGGACAGGGGGTAGTGAAGCTTTCTTT.